This T cell receptor beta chain was recovered during a study of identical twins. General observations from the study: The study found excess low generation probability among twin-shared out-of-frame alpha sequences. Conclusions were drawn cross-sectionally by statistical analysis, without following the same donors. Memory repertoires lacked the insertion deficit that abundant cord blood beta clonotypes showed.

CDR3 length equals 16 residues. Germline V CDR1 and CDR2: SGHRS, YFSETQ. V was shortened by 1 base and J by 4 bases, with 14 bases between the two germline ends. This clonotype occurred many times. Its antigen is unidentified. Each cDNA held unique molecular identifiers, and template switching gave it a universal primer site. TCRdb fed the 5' RACE reads into MiXCR, producing one record per CDR3 protein. The table lists 300,000 to 400,000 distinct CDR3 sequences, 7% to 9.5% of them singletons. The chain combines TRBV5-1 with TRBJ2-2, with D possibly matching TRBD2 (7 bases). This receptor was taken from a woman aged 50 to 60 in good health. The sequenced material came from naive T cells sorted from blood. In DNA, the CDR3 is TGCGCCAGCAGCTTGAATATCGGGGGGCGCACCGGGGAGCTGTTTTTT. Its protein is CASSLNIGGRTGELFF.